In this sample, the clone carrying this T cell receptor (beta chain) turned up a few times. Its antigen is not identified. The data derive from a study of T cells after yellow fever vaccination. Broader study findings: Secondary responses were weaker yet peaked faster, day 5 versus 15.

V was trimmed by 8 bases and J by 0 bases, leaving 11 bases between them. The V gene's germline CDR1 is MNHEY and CDR2 SVGEGT. This CDR3 has 14 residues. TCRdb redid the calling of the 5' RACE reads with MiXCR, one entry per CDR3 protein. The table lists 200,000 to 300,000 distinct CDR3 sequences, roughly 13% of them singletons. The receptor comes from a young man who received the YFV17D yellow fever vaccine. Sequences were derived from CD4+ T cells sorted from PBMCs, sampled 45 days after the yellow fever booster vaccination. The chain combines TRBV6-2 or TRBV6-3 with TRBJ2-1; D is uncertain. Written as DNA, the CDR3 is TGTGCCAGCGAGGACGGAGACTCCTACAATGAGCAGTTCTTC. Amino acid sequence: CASEDGDSYNEQFF.